This TCR beta chain was recovered during a study of blood T cells in healthy people across ages. Study at large: Per two T cells, template switching captured roughly one barcoded beta molecule. The study's findings and limits: A roughly linear fall in TCR beta diversity per million T cells was seen with increasing age. Higher diversity and more naive CD4+ cells were features of long-lived donors, compared to aged donors.

Trimming shortened V by 0 bases and J by 0 bases, and 9 bases separated the two germline ends. The CDR3 sequence is 15 residues long. Germline assignment: CDR1 DFQATT and CDR2 SNEGSKA (reference sequence). This clonotype has just a few counts. Its cognate antigen is unknown. The second PCR ran about 7 to 12 cycles with a sample-barcoded 5' primer and J-beta primers. TCRdb re-analysed the 5' RACE reads in MiXCR, keeping a single row per CDR3 protein. Found here are about 1,800,000 distinct CDR3 sequences, 28% of them singletons; the top ten hold roughly 8%. Sequencing was done on a sample of blood. The gene calls are TRBV20-1 and TRBJ1-5, with D unclear. The sequence was collected from a woman in her 30s in good health. This chain's CDR3 is CSARDEYFSNQPQHF. CDR3 in DNA: TGCAGTGCTAGAGATGAATACTTTAGCAATCAGCCCCAGCATTTT.